A single sample is the source of the 2 T cell receptor beta chains below, sequenced in a study of blood T cell repertoires in COVID-19. Profiling relied on immunoSEQ multiplex PCR, and the TCRdb table lists in-frame clones only, not all of them. The table has around 250,000 clones, 85% seen once. The source material was peripheral blood. All receptors derive from a man over 45 with active or convalescent COVID-19.

The chain couples TRBV15 to TRBJ2-5; D is uncertain. Germline V gene lookup returns CDR1 LNHNV and CDR2 YYDKDF (reference sequence). V was pared by 0 bases and J by 5 bases, with 4 bases between. This CDR3 has 12 amino acids. The CDR3 DNA reads as TGTGCCACCAGCAGAGATGCGGAGACCCAGTACTTC. Protein product: CATSRDAETQYF.

The chain employs TRBV5-4 and TRBJ2-6; the D is unclear. V lost 7 bases and J 1 base, leaving 15 bases between the germline ends. CDR3 length: 16 residues. From germline, CDR1 is SGHNT and CDR2 YYREEE (reference sequence). Written as DNA, the CDR3 is TGTGCCAGCTCACCAGGTACCCAATCTGGGGCCAACGTCCTGACTTTC. This sequence encodes CASSPGTQSGANVLTF.